The 8 T cell receptor beta chains reported below all come from one sample, sequenced in a study of response to subunit inactivated influenza vaccine. TCRdb reanalysed the RT-PCR reads using MiXCR and keeps one entry per CDR3 protein. The repertoire includes hundreds of thousands of distinct CDR3 sequences, about a sixth of them detected once, and under 14% sits in the top ten. The sequencing here drew on PBMCs from blood, taken less than 13 days after vaccination. These TCRs come from a middle-aged man who received an inactivated influenza vaccine.

This chain links TRBV7-9 with TRBJ2-3; 9 bases align to TRBD1. This CDR3 spans 15 amino acids. Germline CDR1 SEHNR, CDR2 FQNEAQ (reference sequence). Trimming took 3 bases from V and 5 from J; bases not matched to a gene: 6. CDR3 nucleotides: TGTGCCAGCAGCTTGAGCGGGACAGGGATAGATACGCAGTATTTT. Amino acids: CASSLSGTGIDTQYF.

The J gene is TRBJ2-3, the V gene TRBV29-1; D may be TRBD2 (6 bases). Looked up from germline, CDR1 is SQVTM and CDR2 is ANQGSEA. CDR3 length equals 13 residues. Deletions cut 3 bases from V and 6 bases from J, with 13 bases between. Written as DNA, the CDR3 is TGCAGCGTTGACGCCGGGACTGCTGATACGCAGTATTTT. Encoded protein: CSVDAGTADTQYF.

The genes are TRBV29-1 and TRBJ2-5, with a possible D match to TRBD2 (5 bases). Germline V CDR1 and CDR2: SQVTM, ANQGSEA. The V end was cut by 3 bases, the J end by 4 bases, with 12 bases between. The CDR3 length is 13 residues. This chain's CDR3 is CSVDRGLGETQYF. The CDR3 region has the DNA TGCAGCGTTGATCGCGGGCTAGGAGAGACCCAGTACTTC. Based on the CDR3 plus reference TRBV29-1 and TRBJ2-5, the full variable domain is SAVISQKPSRDICQRGTSLTIQCQVDSQVTMMFWYRQQPGQSLTLIATANQGSEATYESGFVIDKFPISRPNLTFSTLTVSNMSPEDSSIYLCSVDRGLGETQYFGPGTRLLVL.

The chain employs TRBV2 and TRBJ2-5; the D gene is possibly TRBD2 (6 bases). CDR3 length: 13 amino acids. V lost 3 bases to trimming and J lost 4 bases, with 9 bases between them. CDR1 and CDR2 from the germline V gene are SNHLY and FYNNEI. The CDR3 coding sequence is TGTGCCAGCAGTGAGTTCGGGAGAGAGACCCAGTACTTC. Translating it yields CASSEFGRETQYF. Supplemented by reference TRBV2 and TRBJ2-5, the full variable domain reads EPEVTQTPSHQVTQMGQEVILRCVPISNHLYFYWYRQILGQKVEFLVSFYNNEISEKSEIFDDQFSVERPDGSNFTLKIRSTKLEDSAMYFCASSEFGRETQYFGPGTRLLVL.

This clonotype was detected a few times. This chain connects TRBV2 to TRBJ1-4; D is perhaps TRBD1 (6 bases). This CDR3 is 16 amino acids long. V dropped 3 bases and J dropped 0 bases, with 11 bases sitting between them. Germline V gives CDR1 SNHLY, CDR2 FYNNEI. The CDR3 sequence: CASSERDITTNEKLFF. The CDR3 DNA is TGTGCCAGCAGTGAGCGGGACATAACAACTAATGAAAAACTGTTTTTT.

V and J are TRBV19 and TRBJ2-1, with 10 bases fitting TRBD1. J gave up 7 bases and V 9 bases, and 9 bases lay outside the gene matches. The CDR3 is made up of 14 amino acids. The germline gives CDR1 LNHDA, CDR2 SQIVND (reference sequence). CDR3 in DNA: TGTGCCAGCAATGACAGGGGGCTTGATAATGAGCAGTTCTTC. Protein: CASNDRGLDNEQFF.

This clonotype was seen only once. The genes are TRBV19 and TRBJ2-7; D is undetermined. CDR3 length equals 13 residues. The V gene's germline CDR1 is LNHDA and CDR2 SQIVND (reference sequence). Trimming left V 7 bases short and J 2 bases short, with 12 bases between. The CDR3 DNA reads as TGTGCCAGTACCTCCGCAGAGACCTACGAGCAGTACTTC. Amino acid sequence: CASTSAETYEQYF. Together with reference TRBV19 and TRBJ2-7, the CDR3 gives the full variable domain: DGGITQSPKYLFRKEGQNVTLSCEQNLNHDAMYWYRQDPGQGLRLIYYSQIVNDFQKGDIAEGYSVSREKKESFPLTVTSAQKNPTAFYLCASTSAETYEQYFGPGTRLTVT.

This chain joins TRBV4-2 and TRBJ1-1; 10 bases match TRBD1. J lost 7 bases, V lost 2 bases, and 22 bases had no gene match. CDR3 size: 20 residues. Germline CDR1 LGHNA, CDR2 YNFKEQ. In nucleotides, the CDR3 is TGTGCCAGCAGCCAACTTGTGGGCGGTGAAGGACAGGGGGGCCCCCTTGAAGCTTTCTTT. Translating it yields CASSQLVGGEGQGGPLEAFF.